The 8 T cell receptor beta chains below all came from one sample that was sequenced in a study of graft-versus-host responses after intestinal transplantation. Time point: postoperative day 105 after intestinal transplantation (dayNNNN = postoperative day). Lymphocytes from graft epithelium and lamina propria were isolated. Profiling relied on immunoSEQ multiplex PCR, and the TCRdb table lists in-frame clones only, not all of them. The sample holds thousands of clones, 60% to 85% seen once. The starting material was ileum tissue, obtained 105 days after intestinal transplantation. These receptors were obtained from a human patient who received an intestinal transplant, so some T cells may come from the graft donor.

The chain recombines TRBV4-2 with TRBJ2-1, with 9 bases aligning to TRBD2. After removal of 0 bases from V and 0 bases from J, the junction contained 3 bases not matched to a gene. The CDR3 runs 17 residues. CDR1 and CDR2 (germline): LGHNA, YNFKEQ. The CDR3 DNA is TGTGCCAGCAGCCAAGATGAGACTAGCGGCTCCTACAATGAGCAGTTCTTC. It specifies CASSQDETSGSYNEQFF.

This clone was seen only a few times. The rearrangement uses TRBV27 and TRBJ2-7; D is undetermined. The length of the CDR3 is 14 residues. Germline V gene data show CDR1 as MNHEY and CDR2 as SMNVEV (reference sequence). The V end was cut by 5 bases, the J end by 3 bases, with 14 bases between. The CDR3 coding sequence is TGTGCCAGCAGTCCCCGCGAAGGCAGCTACGAGCAGTACTTC. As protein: CASSPREGSYEQYF.

The chain's CDR3 is CASSLSGTGGYTF. Here the CDR3 DNA reads TGTGCCAGCAGCTTGTCGGGGACGGGGGGCTACACCTTC. V usage is TRBV7-9 and J usage is TRBJ1-2, with D possibly being TRBD1 (5 bases). CDR1 is SEHNR and CDR2 is FQNEAQ in the germline V gene (reference sequence). This CDR3 comprises 13 residues. V was cut by 3 bases and J by 8 bases, with 13 bases left in between. The variable domain in full, completed from reference TRBV7-9 and TRBJ1-2, reads DTGVSQNPRHKITKRGQNVTFRCDPISEHNRLYWYRQTLGQGPEFLTYFQNEAQLEKSRLLSDRFSAERPKGSFSTLEIQRTEQGDSAMYLCASSLSGTGGYTFGSGTRLTVV.

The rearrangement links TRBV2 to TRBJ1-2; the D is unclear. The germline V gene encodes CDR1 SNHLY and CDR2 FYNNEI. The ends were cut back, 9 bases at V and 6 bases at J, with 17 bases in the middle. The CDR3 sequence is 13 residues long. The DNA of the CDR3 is TGTGCCAGTGAGGGAGGTGGGCGCAATGGCTACACCTTC. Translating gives CASEGGGRNGYTF.

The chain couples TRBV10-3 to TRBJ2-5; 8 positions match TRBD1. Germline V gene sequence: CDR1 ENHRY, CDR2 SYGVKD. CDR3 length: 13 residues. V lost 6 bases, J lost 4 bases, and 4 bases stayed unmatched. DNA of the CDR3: TGTGCCATCAGGGGCGACAGGGGAGAGACCCAGTACTTC. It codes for CAIRGDRGETQYF.

CDR3 region: CASSLRQGTEAFF. For the CDR3, the DNA is TGTGCCAGCAGTCTCCGACAGGGAACTGAAGCTTTCTTT. The chain employs TRBV27 and TRBJ1-1; TRBD1 matches at 7 bases. Looked up from germline, CDR1 is MNHEY and CDR2 is SMNVEV (reference sequence). Trimming cost V 5 bases and J 5 bases; bases outside gene matches: 5. The CDR3 consists of 13 residues.

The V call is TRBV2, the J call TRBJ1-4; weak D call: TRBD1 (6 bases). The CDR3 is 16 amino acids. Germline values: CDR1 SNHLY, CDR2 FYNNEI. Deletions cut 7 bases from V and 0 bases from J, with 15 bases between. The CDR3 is CASKGRGHPTNEKLFF. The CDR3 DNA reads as TGTGCCAGCAAGGGGCGGGGACATCCAACTAATGAAAAACTGTTTTTT.

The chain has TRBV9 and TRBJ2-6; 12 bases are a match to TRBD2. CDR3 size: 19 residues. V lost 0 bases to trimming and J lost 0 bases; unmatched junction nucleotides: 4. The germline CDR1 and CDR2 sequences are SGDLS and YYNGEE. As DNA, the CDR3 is TGTGCCAGCAGCGTAGGACTAGCGGGGGTCCGCTCTGGGGCCAACGTCCTGACTTTC. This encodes CASSVGLAGVRSGANVLTF. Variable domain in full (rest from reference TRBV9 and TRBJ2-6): DSGVTQTPKHLITATGQRVTLRCSPRSGDLSVYWYQQSLDQGLQFLIQYYNGEERAKGNILERFSAQQFPDLHSELNLSSLELGDSALYFCASSVGLAGVRSGANVLTFGAGSRLTVL.